This paragraph covers one T cell receptor (beta chain) sequence. The record originates from a study of T cells in localized non-small cell lung cancer. The CDR3 is made up of 17 amino acids. Germline V CDR1 and CDR2: KGHSH, LQKENI. V lost 0 bases, J lost 0 bases, and 6 bases stayed unmatched. Profiling relied on immunoSEQ multiplex PCR, and the TCRdb table lists in-frame clones only, not all of them. Of approximately 1,600 clones listed, 20% to 30% are singletons. V is TRBV18 and J is TRBJ1-2, with 8 bases fitting TRBD1. This sequence originates from a man aged 40-75 years with stage II squamous cell lung carcinoma. The sample in question was normal lung tissue next to the tumor, obtained before any cancer treatment. DNA for the CDR3: TGTGCCAGCTCACCACCCCAAGGACAGGGTCCTAACTATGGCTACACCTTC. Translating it yields CASSPPQGQGPNYGYTF.